Shown below are 16 T cell receptor beta chains from a single sample sequenced in a study of radiotherapy plus CTLA-4 blockade in lung cancer. Libraries were prepared by immunoSEQ multiplex PCR; TCRdb keeps only in-frame clonotypes and omits some of them. The repertoire holds about 45,000 clones, with approximately 76% as singletons. This specimen was peripheral blood, taken from a patient treated with radiotherapy plus ipilimumab. Source of these receptors: a human donor with non-small cell lung cancer who had stable disease on radiotherapy plus ipilimumab.

The CDR3 DNA reads TGTGCCAGCAGCGTAGCAGCGGGGAGGGGTGAAAATGAGCAGTTCTTC. Translated, it gives CASSVAAGRGENEQFF. V gene TRBV9 combines with J gene TRBJ2-1; 7 nucleotides match TRBD2. The length of the CDR3 is 16 residues. V was pared by 0 bases and J by 7 bases, with 10 bases of the junction left unmatched. CDR1 SGDLS and CDR2 YYNGEE come from the germline V gene.

This CDR3 is CASSFPTGVLPGYTF. The DNA of the CDR3 is TGTGCCAGCAGCTTTCCTACAGGGGTTTTGCCTGGCTACACCTTC. The genes are TRBV11-2 and TRBJ1-2; TRBD1 matches 7 bases. CDR3 length: 15 residues. Trimming took 3 bases from V and 7 from J; bases not matched to a gene: 11. The germline CDR1 and CDR2 sequences are SGHAT and FQNNGV.

The rearrangement uses TRBV7-2 and TRBJ2-5; TRBD2 aligns across 15 bases. This CDR3 comprises 15 residues. Looked up from germline, CDR1 is SGHTA and CDR2 is FQGNSA. Trimming at V came to 5 bases and at J to 2 bases, leaving 0 bases not matched to a gene. CDR3: CASSGTSGGQETQYF. The DNA for the CDR3 is TGTGCCAGCAGCGGGACTAGCGGGGGGCAAGAGACCCAGTACTTC.

The V and J genes are TRBV7-8 and TRBJ2-2, with D possibly matching TRBD2 (5 bases). V shed 2 bases and J shed 0 bases, with 10 bases lying between them. This CDR3 has 16 amino acids. Germline V gene sequence: CDR1 SGHVS, CDR2 FQNEAQ. The CDR3 loop is CASSLTRAANTGELFF. The CDR3 DNA follows: TGTGCCAGCAGCTTAACGAGGGCAGCGAACACCGGGGAGCTGTTTTTT.

This chain links TRBV6-6 with TRBJ2-2; tentative D call: TRBD2 (6 bases). Trimming shortened V by 0 bases and J by 3 bases, and 8 bases separated the two germline ends. The CDR3 extends over 15 amino acids. The V gene's germline CDR1 is MNHNY and CDR2 SVGAGI (reference sequence). CDR3 protein: CASSYSGGDTGELFF. The CDR3 nucleotides read TGTGCCAGCAGTTACTCCGGAGGGGACACCGGGGAGCTGTTTTTT.

This chain links TRBV19 with TRBJ1-5, with D perhaps TRBD1 (5 bases). This CDR3 region has 13 residues. The V end lost 3 bases, the J end lost 5 bases, and 8 bases lay between the germline ends. CDR1 and CDR2 (germline): LNHDA, SQIVND (reference sequence). CDR3 in amino acids: CASSIQGDQPQHF. The CDR3, as DNA: TGTGCCAGTAGTATTCAGGGTGATCAGCCCCAGCATTTT.

This chain links TRBV2 with TRBJ1-1, with D hard to call. The CDR3 extends over 13 amino acids. Trimming cost V 8 bases and J 5 bases, with 15 bases left between them. CDR1 is SNHLY, CDR2 FYNNEI, per germline. The DNA of the CDR3 is TGTGCCAGCGGAGGAATCGGATCTACTGAAGCTTTCTTT. It encodes CASGGIGSTEAFF.

The gene calls are TRBV19 and TRBJ1-1; perhaps TRBD1 as D (6 bases). CDR1 is LNHDA and CDR2 is SQIVND in the germline V gene (reference sequence). V lost 8 bases and J 1 base, leaving 8 bases between the germline ends. CDR3 length: 12 residues. The CDR3 is CASDRRNTEAFF. CDR3 DNA sequence: TGTGCCAGTGACAGGAGGAACACTGAAGCTTTCTTT. Using reference TRBV19 and TRBJ1-1 for the parts outside the CDR3, the full variable domain is DGGITQSPKYLFRKEGQNVTLSCEQNLNHDAMYWYRQDPGQGLRLIYYSQIVNDFQKGDIAEGYSVSREKKESFPLTVTSAQKNPTAFYLCASDRRNTEAFFGQGTRLTVV.

CDR3 bases: TGTGCCAGCAGCTTAGGAGGGGGCACTGAAGCTTTCTTT. Protein: CASSLGGGTEAFF. This chain uses TRBV13 with TRBJ1-1; possible D gene TRBD1, 6 bases. V dropped 0 bases and J dropped 4 bases, with 6 bases sitting between them. Germline V lookup: CDR1 PRHDT, CDR2 FYEKMQ (reference sequence). The CDR3 extends over 13 amino acids.

V usage is TRBV7-6 and J usage is TRBJ2-2, with a possible D match to TRBD2 (5 bases). Germline values: CDR1 SGHVS, CDR2 FNYEAQ. V lost 4 bases to trimming and J lost 1 base, with 7 bases between them. The CDR3 length is 14 residues. CDR3 nucleotide sequence: TGTGCCAGCAGCTCCGCGGGGAACACCGGGGAGCTGTTTTTT. Translating gives CASSSAGNTGELFF.

This clone was observed a few times. The chain has TRBV6-5 and TRBJ1-1, with TRBD1 as a possible D gene (5 bases). The V gene's germline CDR1 is MNHEY and CDR2 SVGAGI. The ends were cut back, 6 bases at V and 4 bases at J, with 12 bases in the middle. The CDR3 is 13 amino acids. The DNA for the CDR3 is TGTGCCAGCAGCATAAATGGGGGCACTGAAGCTTTCTTT. Its translation: CASSINGGTEAFF.

The chain combines TRBV10-3 with TRBJ1-4, with D maybe TRBD1 (6 bases). Trimming stripped 5 bases from V and 0 bases from J, with 16 bases between. The CDR3 extends over 17 amino acids. Germline V lookup: CDR1 ENHRY, CDR2 SYGVKD. The CDR3 DNA reads as TGTGCCATCAGTCCCAGGGGAACGGGTACAACTAATGAAAAACTGTTTTTT. It encodes CAISPRGTGTTNEKLFF.

This chain uses TRBV7-8 with TRBJ1-2; D is perhaps TRBD1 (5 bases). The CDR3 has 15 amino acids. V lost 2 bases and J lost 5, with 15 bases in between. Looked up from germline, CDR1 is SGHVS and CDR2 is FQNEAQ. In nucleotides, the CDR3 is TGTGCCAGCAGCTTACGGGACCTATCCCTATATGGCTACACCTTC. Its protein product is CASSLRDLSLYGYTF.

The chain is built from TRBV7-2 and TRBJ2-1, with 9 nucleotides matching TRBD1. Germline V gene sequence: CDR1 SGHTA, CDR2 FQGNSA. Trimming removed 5 bases from V and 6 bases from J; junction bases left unmatched: 11. CDR3 size: 16 residues. In DNA form, the CDR3 reads TGTGCCAGCAGCAGAACCGGGACAGGGAGTAGCAATGAGCAGTTCTTC. This translates into CASSRTGTGSSNEQFF.

The genes are TRBV5-6 and TRBJ1-2; 7 bases fit TRBD1. The junction had 9 bases not matched to a gene; V was cut back by 2 bases and J by 5 bases. This CDR3 is 15 amino acids long. CDR1 and CDR2 from the germline V gene are SGHDT and YYEEEE. This chain's CDR3 is CASSLYNRGRYGYTF. The CDR3 DNA follows: TGTGCCAGCAGCTTATATAACAGGGGCAGGTATGGCTACACCTTC.

This chain links TRBV6-1 with TRBJ1-3; no reliable D call. Trimming removed 0 bases from V and 4 bases from J, with 10 bases in between. The CDR3 is made up of 15 amino acids. Germline V gene sequence: CDR1 MNHNS, CDR2 SASEGT. This CDR3 reads CASSEALVQGNTIYF. CDR3 DNA: TGTGCCAGCAGTGAAGCGTTAGTGCAGGGAAACACCATATATTTT.